The 32 T cell receptor beta chains presented below share a single source sample, sequenced in a study of blood T cell repertoires in COVID-19. Profiled with immunoSEQ multiplex PCR; TCRdb holds only in-frame clones, not every one. Of under 200,000 clones in the sample, approximately 81% were seen once. Sequencing was carried out using PBMCs or T cells enriched from blood (not recorded which). Every receptor here comes from a middle-aged woman with acute COVID-19.

The V and J genes are TRBV30 and TRBJ1-3; no definite D call. Trimming shortened V by 5 bases and J by 0 bases, and 5 bases separated the two germline ends. Germline CDR1 and CDR2: GTSNPN and SVGIG (reference sequence). The CDR3 has 12 amino acids. This CDR3 reads CAWLLSGNTIYF. CDR3 nucleotide sequence: TGTGCCTGGCTTCTCTCTGGAAACACCATATATTTT.

This clone was picked up a small number of times. The V and J genes are TRBV18 and TRBJ1-1, with TRBD1 matching 9 bases. In germline, CDR1 is KGHSH, CDR2 LQKENI. V trimming: 3 bases; J trimming: 1 base; junction bases outside the gene matches: 6. The CDR3 extends over 16 amino acids. The CDR3 sequence: CASSPGQGLGNTEAFF. The CDR3 DNA reads as TGTGCCAGCTCACCGGGACAGGGACTGGGGAACACTGAAGCTTTCTTT. The full variable domain, in which reference TRBV18 and TRBJ1-1 provide the parts outside the CDR3, is NAGVMQNPRHLVRRRGQEARLRCSPMKGHSHVYWYRQLPEEGLKFMVYLQKENIIDESGMPKERFSAEFPKEGPSILRIQQVVRGDSAAYFCASSPGQGLGNTEAFFGQGTRLTVV.

V and J are TRBV30 and TRBJ1-3; 10 bases agree with TRBD1. The germline gives CDR1 GTSNPN, CDR2 SVGIG (reference sequence). The CDR3 consists of 16 residues. Trimming took 3 bases from V and 2 from J; bases not matched to a gene: 7. For the CDR3, the DNA is TGTGCCTGGAGCACCCTTGACAGGGGGCCTGGAAACACCATATATTTT. Translated, it gives CAWSTLDRGPGNTIYF.

The rearrangement links TRBV6-5 to TRBJ2-3; 8 bases fit TRBD1. CDR1 is MNHEY, CDR2 SVGAGI, per germline. V lost 5 bases, J lost 0 bases, and 4 bases stayed unmatched. This CDR3 spans 15 amino acids. CDR3 protein: CASSHRQGSTDTQYF. The CDR3 DNA follows: TGTGCCAGCAGTCATAGACAGGGGAGCACAGATACGCAGTATTTT.

This clone appeared a few times. The genes are TRBV7-8 and TRBJ1-2; D not certain. Between the trimmed V and J ends, which lost 0 bases and 8 bases, there was a span of 16 bases. The germline gives CDR1 SGHVS, CDR2 FQNEAQ. The CDR3 runs to 15 residues. DNA of the CDR3: TGTGCCAGCAGCTTAGCCCGGGGAACTATGGTCGGCTACACCTTC. It translates to CASSLARGTMVGYTF.

The chain couples TRBV7-3 to TRBJ2-1; D is possibly TRBD1 (6 bases). The CDR3 is 15 residues long. The germline V gene has CDR1 SGHTA and CDR2 FQGTGA. The V end was cut by 5 bases, the J end by 4 bases, with 15 bases between. CDR3 coding DNA: TGTGCCAGCAGCCGAACGCGACAGGAATACAATGAGCAGTTCTTC. This translates into CASSRTRQEYNEQFF.

V and J are TRBV5-1 and TRBJ2-6, with 7 bases matching TRBD1. The CDR3 is made up of 17 amino acids. J gave up 0 bases and V 2 bases, and 5 bases lay outside the gene matches. Germline CDR1 SGHRS, CDR2 YFSETQ. CDR3 nucleotides: TGCGCCAGCAGCTTCGGGACAGTGAGCTCTGGGGCCAACGTCCTGACTTTC. Protein: CASSFGTVSSGANVLTF. Based on the CDR3 plus reference TRBV5-1 and TRBJ2-6, the full variable domain is KAGVTQTPRYLIKTRGQQVTLSCSPISGHRSVSWYQQTPGQGLQFLFEYFSETQRNKGNFPGRFSGRQFSNSRSEMNVSTLELGDSALYLCASSFGTVSSGANVLTFGAGSRLTVL.

The chain links TRBV5-1 to TRBJ1-2; D is possibly TRBD1 (6 bases). Germline CDR1 SGHRS, CDR2 YFSETQ. The germline V and J ends were trimmed by 7 bases and 4 bases, with 20 bases remaining between them. The CDR3 has 15 amino acids. CDR3 in amino acids: CASGTGKDLLYGYTF. DNA of the CDR3: TGCGCCAGCGGCACAGGGAAAGATCTTCTCTATGGCTACACCTTC.

The rearrangement links TRBV25-1 to TRBJ1-6, with 8 bases aligning to TRBD1. The CDR3 extends over 15 amino acids. From germline, CDR1 is MGHDK and CDR2 SYGVNS. The trim removed 5 bases at V and 14 bases at J, leaving 14 bases unmatched. As DNA, the CDR3 is TGTGCCAGCAGTCCCTCCCTTGGGACAGGATTCACCCTCCACTTT. Residues: CASSPSLGTGFTLHF. Complete variable domain (other parts from reference TRBV25-1 and TRBJ1-6): EADIYQTPRYLVIGTGKKITLECSQTMGHDKMYWYQQDPGMELHLIHYSYGVNSTEKGDLSSESTVSRIRTEHFPLTLESARPSHTSQYLCASSPSLGTGFTLHFGNGTRLTVT.

The chain joins TRBV5-1 to TRBJ1-1; 9 bases match TRBD1. The CDR3 is made up of 16 amino acids. J was trimmed by 1 base and V by 0 bases; bases with no gene match: 4. Germline V gives CDR1 SGHRS, CDR2 YFSETQ. The CDR3 nucleotides are TGCGCCAGCAGCTTGGGCACAGGGGGCCAGAACACTGAAGCTTTCTTT. Its translation is CASSLGTGGQNTEAFF.

This sequence joins TRBV2 and TRBJ2-3; TRBD2 is a possible D gene (5 bases). The germline CDR1 and CDR2 sequences are SNHLY and FYNNEI. This CDR3 spans 13 amino acids. Trimming left V 5 bases short and J 4 bases short, with 10 bases between. The CDR3 bases are TGTGCCAGCAGTCGGGAAAGTTCAGATACGCAGTATTTT. Its protein product is CASSRESSDTQYF.

The rearrangement uses TRBV7-8 and TRBJ1-1; a weak D match, TRBD1 (6 bases). This CDR3 comprises 14 residues. V lost 0 bases and J lost 5, with 10 bases in between. Germline CDR1 and CDR2: SGHVS and FQNEAQ. The CDR3 DNA is TGTGCCAGCAGCTTAGCAGGGGGTCGGACTGAAGCTTTCTTT. Translating gives CASSLAGGRTEAFF.

V is TRBV3-1 (or the pseudogene TRBV3-2) and J is TRBJ1-5; D is possibly TRBD1 (5 bases). The CDR3 runs to 16 residues. The germline V gene encodes CDR1 LGHDT and CDR2 YNNKEL (reference sequence). V shed 2 bases and J shed 2 bases, with 13 bases lying between them. CDR3 sequence reads: CASSQLYRRRNQPQHF. The CDR3 region has the DNA TGTGCCAGCAGCCAATTGTACAGGAGACGCAATCAGCCCCAGCATTTT.

This clone was counted a few times. The V and J genes are TRBV5-6 and TRBJ2-3; 10 nucleotides align to TRBD2. The CDR3 is 15 residues long. Trimming took 1 base from V and 5 from J; bases not matched to a gene: 4. In germline, CDR1 is SGHDT, CDR2 YYEEEE. Here the CDR3 DNA reads TGTGCCAGCAGCTTGTGGATAGCGGGGGGAGATACGCAGTATTTT. Translating it yields CASSLWIAGGDTQYF. The full variable domain, completed using reference TRBV5-6 and TRBJ2-3, is DAGVTQSPTHLIKTRGQQVTLRCSPKSGHDTVSWYQQALGQGPQFIFQYYEEEERQRGNFPDRFSGHQFPNYSSELNVNALLLGDSALYLCASSLWIAGGDTQYFGPGTRLTVL.

The gene calls are TRBV6-5 and TRBJ2-5; TRBD2 matches at 15 bases. The CDR3 is 15 amino acids. Germline CDR1 is MNHEY and CDR2 is SVGAGI. The trim removed 11 bases at V and 5 bases at J, leaving 9 bases unmatched. CDR3 sequence (DNA): TGTGCCGGGACTAGCGGGAGGACTGGTGGGGAGACCCAGTACTTC. Its protein product is CAGTSGRTGGETQYF.

The genes are TRBV6-1 and TRBJ2-7; 9 nucleotides match TRBD2. The junction had 8 bases not matched to a gene; V was cut back by 3 bases and J by 5 bases. Per germline, CDR1 MNHNS and CDR2 SASEGT. CDR3 size: 15 residues. CDR3 bases: TGTGCCAGCAGTGAGGCTAGCGGGAATTTCCACGAGCAGTACTTC. Its protein is CASSEASGNFHEQYF.

This clone was seen a handful of times. The chain has TRBV18 and TRBJ1-1; D possibly corresponds to TRBD1 (6 bases). This CDR3 is built from 13 residues. Germline V CDR1 and CDR2: KGHSH, LQKENI. The ends were cut back, 5 bases at V and 1 base at J, with 8 bases in the middle. CDR3 nucleotides: TGTGCCAGCTCAACGACAGGGAACACTGAAGCTTTCTTT. Its translation: CASSTTGNTEAFF.

This clone was seen a handful of times. The gene calls are TRBV19 and TRBJ2-3; TRBD2 aligns across 9 bases. CDR1 and CDR2 (germline): LNHDA, SQIVND (reference sequence). The CDR3 is made up of 18 amino acids. J was trimmed by 2 bases and V by 4 bases; bases with no gene match: 13. The CDR3 is CASSTPSGRPKFTDTQYF. DNA for the CDR3: TGTGCCAGTAGTACACCCAGCGGGAGGCCCAAATTCACAGATACGCAGTATTTT.

V is TRBV3-1 (or the pseudogene TRBV3-2) and J is TRBJ2-5; 7 bases agree with TRBD2. The germline gives CDR1 LGHDT, CDR2 YNNKEL (reference sequence). This CDR3 comprises 17 residues. Trimming took 2 bases from V and 2 from J; bases not matched to a gene: 11. CDR3 nucleotide sequence: TGTGCCAGCAGCCAAACCCGGGGAGGGGACTTACAAGAGACCCAGTACTTC. Translating gives CASSQTRGGDLQETQYF.

The V gene is TRBV27, the J gene TRBJ1-6; maybe TRBD1 (5 bases). This CDR3 contains 20 residues. V was trimmed by 2 bases and J by 0 bases, leaving 20 bases between them. Germline-derived CDR1 and CDR2 are MNHEY and SMNVEV (reference sequence). In DNA form, the CDR3 reads TGTGCCAGCAGTTTACACAACCCGGGACTCCTGAGCTCCTATAATTCACCCCTCCACTTT. Its protein product is CASSLHNPGLLSSYNSPLHF.

This clone has more than one count but fewer than ten. This sequence joins TRBV25-1 and TRBJ2-7; no firm D call. Trimming pared 3 bases from V and 3 bases from J, leaving 3 bases between. Germline CDR1 reads MGHDK; CDR2 reads SYGVNS. The CDR3 sequence is 11 residues long. CDR3 sequence (DNA): TGTGCCAGCAGTGACTTCTACGAGCAGTACTTC. This codes for CASSDFYEQYF.

J is TRBJ2-1 and V is TRBV11-2; D remains ambiguous. The length of the CDR3 is 11 residues. V shed 5 bases and J shed 4 bases, with 3 bases lying between them. Germline assignment: CDR1 SGHAT and CDR2 FQNNGV. This CDR3 reads CASSIYNEQFF. In DNA form, the CDR3 reads TGTGCCAGCAGCATATACAATGAGCAGTTCTTC.

The rearrangement uses TRBV19 and TRBJ2-5; 7 bases align to TRBD1. Trimming cost V 3 bases and J 5 bases; bases outside gene matches: 9. CDR1 and CDR2 from the germline V gene are LNHDA and SQIVND (reference sequence). The CDR3 runs to 15 residues. Here the CDR3 DNA reads TGTGCCAGTAGTATCGAGGGGGCCTTGTGGGAGACCCAGTACTTC. Its translation is CASSIEGALWETQYF. Using reference TRBV19 and TRBJ2-5 for the parts outside the CDR3, the full variable domain is DGGITQSPKYLFRKEGQNVTLSCEQNLNHDAMYWYRQDPGQGLRLIYYSQIVNDFQKGDIAEGYSVSREKKESFPLTVTSAQKNPTAFYLCASSIEGALWETQYFGPGTRLLVL.

The chain links TRBV19 to TRBJ2-7; tentatively, D is TRBD1 (5 bases). V was cut by 3 bases and J by 3 bases, with 18 bases left in between. The V gene's germline CDR1 is LNHDA and CDR2 SQIVND (reference sequence). CDR3 length: 16 amino acids. The CDR3 DNA is TGTGCCAGTAGTATTCAGGGAACACGACTCTTCTACGAGCAGTACTTC. Translation gives CASSIQGTRLFYEQYF. Full variable domain (rest looked up from reference TRBV19 and TRBJ2-7): DGGITQSPKYLFRKEGQNVTLSCEQNLNHDAMYWYRQDPGQGLRLIYYSQIVNDFQKGDIAEGYSVSREKKESFPLTVTSAQKNPTAFYLCASSIQGTRLFYEQYFGPGTRLTVT.

This sequence joins TRBV5-6 and TRBJ2-1; 8 bases line up with TRBD2. The V gene's germline CDR1 is SGHDT and CDR2 YYEEEE. The CDR3 runs to 15 residues. Trimming cost V 0 bases and J 9 bases; bases outside gene matches: 8. The CDR3 here is CASSLVRTSFGEQFF. CDR3 DNA sequence: TGTGCCAGCAGCTTGGTAAGGACTAGCTTCGGTGAGCAGTTCTTC.

The rearrangement links TRBV15 to TRBJ2-3; a possible D gene is TRBD2 (5 bases). The germline CDR1 and CDR2 sequences are LNHNV and YYDKDF (reference sequence). This CDR3 region has 15 residues. V was shortened by 3 bases and J by 1 base, with 11 bases between the two germline ends. The CDR3 spells CATSSTGLGTDTQYF. CDR3 nucleotides: TGTGCCACCAGCAGCACGGGGTTAGGCACAGATACGCAGTATTTT.

The chain couples TRBV7-9 to TRBJ2-5, with 9 bases fitting TRBD2. Per the germline V gene, CDR1 is SEHNR and CDR2 is FQNEAQ (reference sequence). CDR3 size: 15 residues. With V trimmed by 4 bases and J by 5 bases, 8 bases remained unmatched. The CDR3 DNA reads TGTGCCAGCAGCTCCAATAGCGGGAGCGGGGAGACCCAGTACTTC. This sequence encodes CASSSNSGSGETQYF. The full variable domain, with the rest looked up from reference TRBV7-9 and TRBJ2-5, is DTGVSQNPRHKITKRGQNVTFRCDPISEHNRLYWYRQTLGQGPEFLTYFQNEAQLEKSRLLSDRFSAERPKGSFSTLEIQRTEQGDSAMYLCASSSNSGSGETQYFGPGTRLLVL.

V is TRBV5-4 and J is TRBJ1-3; D unclear. The CDR3 is 15 amino acids. Per the germline V gene, CDR1 is SGHNT and CDR2 is YYREEE (reference sequence). Trimming pared 4 bases from V and 11 bases from J, leaving 22 bases between. CDR3 in DNA: TGTGCCAGCAGCCTTTCGGGGATTCCTGGTTACCCCATATATTTT. Translated, it gives CASSLSGIPGYPIYF.

The chain employs TRBV5-8 and TRBJ2-5, with D perhaps TRBD1 (6 bases). Between the trimmed V and J ends, which lost 4 bases and 3 bases, there was a span of 13 bases. Germline V CDR1 and CDR2: SGHTS, YDEGEE. This CDR3 comprises 14 residues. In DNA, the CDR3 is TGTGCCAGCAGCGCTACAGGGACCGAAGAGACCCAGTACTTC. Its protein is CASSATGTEETQYF. Full variable domain (remainder filled in from reference TRBV5-8 and TRBJ2-5): EAGVTQSPTHLIKTRGQQATLRCSPISGHTSVYWYQQALGLGLQFLLWYDEGEERNRGNFPPRFSGRQFPNYSSELNVNALELEDSALYLCASSATGTEETQYFGPGTRLLVL.

This clone has a handful of counts. The chain carries TRBV5-6 and TRBJ2-1; 7 nucleotides line up with TRBD1. CDR3 length: 16 residues. Trimming took 3 bases from V and 2 from J; bases not matched to a gene: 8. Germline CDR1 and CDR2: SGHDT and YYEEEE. CDR3 amino acids: CASSSLQGITYNEQFF. CDR3 DNA: TGTGCCAGCAGCTCTCTACAGGGGATCACCTACAATGAGCAGTTCTTC. The entire variable domain, with the rest obtained from reference TRBV5-6 and TRBJ2-1, is as follows: DAGVTQSPTHLIKTRGQQVTLRCSPKSGHDTVSWYQQALGQGPQFIFQYYEEEERQRGNFPDRFSGHQFPNYSSELNVNALLLGDSALYLCASSSLQGITYNEQFFGPGTRLTVL.

This clone was detected only once. This chain links TRBV6-1 with TRBJ2-1; no clear D. Trimming pared 1 base from V and 0 bases from J, leaving 10 bases between. The CDR3 extends over 16 amino acids. Germline V gene lookup returns CDR1 MNHNS and CDR2 SASEGT. The CDR3 sequence is CASSEGKLRSYNEQFF. In DNA form, the CDR3 reads TGTGCCAGCAGTGAAGGAAAGCTGCGCTCCTACAATGAGCAGTTCTTC.

This clone was counted only a few times. The chain joins TRBV7-9 to TRBJ1-4; 7 bases align to TRBD1. Germline CDR1 reads SEHNR; CDR2 reads FQNEAQ (reference sequence). V shed 6 bases and J 3 bases; nucleotides not matched to a gene: 4. This CDR3 is 14 amino acids long. CDR3 region: CASRRDRANEKLFF. The DNA for the CDR3 is TGTGCCAGCAGGAGGGACAGAGCTAATGAAAAACTGTTTTTT. The full variable domain, in which reference TRBV7-9 and TRBJ1-4 provide the parts outside the CDR3, is DTGVSQNPRHKITKRGQNVTFRCDPISEHNRLYWYRQTLGQGPEFLTYFQNEAQLEKSRLLSDRFSAERPKGSFSTLEIQRTEQGDSAMYLCASRRDRANEKLFFGSGTQLSVL.